One and the same sample provided the 25 T cell receptor beta chains below, sequenced in a study of OX40 agonist ivuxolimab in advanced cancers. Method: immunoSEQ multiplex PCR; TCRdb's copy keeps in-frame clones and lacks some. The sample yields approximately 82,000 clones, approximately 82% seen once. The sample in question was CD4+ or CD8+ T cells sorted from blood, obtained in a trial of the OX40 agonist ivuxolimab. The receptors were gathered from an adult with an advanced solid tumor such as melanoma, head and neck, liver or kidney cancer.

The V and J genes are TRBV4-2 and TRBJ2-7; D is unclear. Trimming pared 1 base from V and 2 bases from J, leaving 6 bases between. The CDR3 extends over 13 amino acids. Germline lookup yields CDR1 LGHNA and CDR2 YNFKEQ. Written as DNA, the CDR3 is TGTGCCAGCAGCCAAGCGGGCCCCTACGAGCAGTACTTC. Translation gives CASSQAGPYEQYF.

V and J are TRBV2 and TRBJ1-4, with 7 bases fitting TRBD1. Germline CDR1 and CDR2: SNHLY and FYNNEI. The CDR3 totals 12 residues. V shed 8 bases and J 7 bases; nucleotides not matched to a gene: 4. In DNA, the CDR3 is TGTGCCAGCCAGGGGGAAGGTGAAAAACTGTTTTTT. Its protein product is CASQGEGEKLFF.

J is TRBJ1-1 and V is TRBV19; D is possibly TRBD1 (5 bases). The V and J ends lost 3 bases and 5 bases respectively, with 10 bases between them. This CDR3 region has 13 residues. Germline loops: CDR1 LNHDA, CDR2 SQIVND (reference sequence). The CDR3 loop is CASSIQRGTEAFF. CDR3 in DNA: TGTGCCAGTAGTATTCAGAGGGGTACTGAAGCTTTCTTT.

A single count supports this clone. The rearrangement links TRBV7-2 to TRBJ1-2, with unresolved D. Trimming pared 5 bases from V and 8 bases from J, leaving 15 bases between. The CDR3 runs to 13 residues. Germline lookup yields CDR1 SGHTA and CDR2 FQGNSA. The CDR3 here is CASSPRAARGYTF. DNA of the CDR3: TGTGCCAGCAGCCCCCGGGCTGCGAGGGGCTACACCTTC.

This sequence joins TRBV19 and TRBJ2-7; TRBD1 is a possible D gene (5 bases). Germline assignment: CDR1 LNHDA and CDR2 SQIVND (reference sequence). V was shortened by 4 bases and J by 3 bases, with 7 bases between the two germline ends. The CDR3 loop spans 12 amino acids. CDR3 protein: CASSNRIYEQYF. CDR3 DNA sequence: TGTGCCAGTAGTAACAGGATCTACGAGCAGTACTTC.

The chain has TRBV7-2 and TRBJ2-3; weak D call: TRBD1 (5 bases). The V end was cut by 5 bases, the J end by 9 bases, with 12 bases between. The CDR3 is made up of 12 amino acids. In germline, CDR1 is SGHTA, CDR2 FQGNSA. CDR3 loop: CASSLGPGTQYF. Written as DNA, the CDR3 is TGTGCCAGCAGCCTGGGCCCAGGGACGCAGTATTTT.

The CDR3 coding sequence is TGCAGTGCTAGAGAGGGCGATGAGCAGTTCTTC. This translates into CSAREGDEQFF. V is TRBV20-1 and J is TRBJ2-1, with unresolved D. In germline, CDR1 is DFQATT, CDR2 SNEGSKA (reference sequence). V was cut by 0 bases and J by 8 bases, with 5 bases left in between. There are 11 residues in the CDR3.

This chain connects TRBV6-6 to TRBJ1-5; the D gene is possibly TRBD1 (5 bases). The CDR3 runs to 14 residues. CDR1 is MNHNY, CDR2 SVGAGI, per germline (reference sequence). The germline V and J ends were trimmed by 5 bases and 4 bases, with 12 bases remaining between them. CDR3 sequence: CASSPSGGNQPQHF. CDR3 bases: TGTGCCAGCAGTCCCTCGGGGGGGAATCAGCCCCAGCATTTT.

CDR3: CASSSWEGDIEKLFF. CDR3 bases: TGTGCCAGCAGCTCCTGGGAGGGCGACATTGAAAAACTGTTTTTT. The chain employs TRBV5-8 and TRBJ1-4, with no clear D. Germline CDR1 reads SGHTS; CDR2 reads YDEGEE. Trimming took off 3 bases at V and 7 bases at J, with 16 bases between the two ends. This CDR3 has 15 amino acids.

This chain connects TRBV7-2 to TRBJ1-3, with 8 bases matching TRBD1. There are 15 residues in the CDR3. CDR1 is SGHTA and CDR2 is FQGNSA in the germline V gene. Germline trimming cut 2 bases from V and 3 bases from J; bases unmatched to any gene: 3. CDR3: CASSLLGTGGNTIYF. CDR3 coding DNA: TGTGCCAGCAGCTTACTCGGGACAGGTGGAAACACCATATATTTT.

The rearrangement joins TRBV9 to TRBJ1-1, with TRBD1 matching 11 bases. V lost 0 bases and J lost 6; bases outside the gene matches: 7. The germline CDR1 and CDR2 sequences are SGDLS and YYNGEE. The CDR3 has 16 residues. CDR3 loop: CASSVVIGQGAAEAFF. In DNA form, the CDR3 reads TGTGCCAGCAGCGTAGTGATAGGACAGGGGGCTGCTGAAGCTTTCTTT.

This clone came up once. The rearrangement links TRBV19 to TRBJ1-1; possibly TRBD1 for D (6 bases). The CDR3 totals 14 residues. V dropped 7 bases and J dropped 3 bases, with 15 bases sitting between them. Germline loops: CDR1 LNHDA, CDR2 SQIVND (reference sequence). Here the CDR3 reads CASNIVGGDTEAFF. The CDR3 DNA reads TGTGCCAGTAACATCGTAGGGGGGGACACTGAAGCTTTCTTT.

V gene TRBV4-3 combines with J gene TRBJ1-4, with D uncertain. CDR3 length: 15 residues. CDR1 is LGHNA, CDR2 YSLEER, per germline. Between the trimmed V and J ends, which lost 2 bases and 5 bases, there was a span of 12 bases. CDR3 sequence reads: CASSQLSVGNEKLFF. The CDR3 bases are TGCGCCAGCAGCCAACTGTCAGTGGGGAATGAAAAACTGTTTTTT.

In the case of this clone: The junction and the germline gene differ at one end; a read error may be behind it. The chain is built from TRBV7-3 and TRBJ1-1; perhaps TRBD1 as D (6 bases). The CDR3 is 13 residues long. Germline V gene lookup returns CDR1 SGHTA and CDR2 FQGTGA. The CDR3 reads CASSLTGSTEAFF. The CDR3, as DNA: TGTGCCAGCAGCCTAACAGGGAGCACTGAAGCTTTCTTT.

This chain links TRBV18 with TRBJ2-7, with unresolved D. Germline V gene sequence: CDR1 KGHSH, CDR2 LQKENI. There are 15 residues in the CDR3. V shed 1 base and J shed 3 bases, with 13 bases lying between them. CDR3: CASSPQDGAYYEQYF. CDR3 DNA sequence: TGTGCCAGCTCACCACAGGACGGAGCCTACTACGAGCAGTACTTC.

J is TRBJ2-5 and V is TRBV7-2; the D gene is possibly TRBD2 (7 bases). Germline V gene lookup returns CDR1 SGHTA and CDR2 FQGNSA. Trimming pared 0 bases from V and 5 bases from J, leaving 13 bases between. This CDR3 is 15 amino acids long. Here the CDR3 DNA reads TGTGCCAGCAGCTTAGCCGTGGGGGGGGCCGAGACCCAGTACTTC. Its protein product is CASSLAVGGAETQYF.

The V call is TRBV7-2, the J call TRBJ2-6, with D tentatively TRBD1 (6 bases). Trimming shortened V by 5 bases and J by 0 bases, and 11 bases separated the two germline ends. This CDR3 has 16 amino acids. Germline lookup yields CDR1 SGHTA and CDR2 FQGNSA. The CDR3: CASSATGNSGANVLTF. Here the CDR3 DNA reads TGTGCCAGCAGCGCAACAGGGAACTCTGGGGCCAACGTCCTGACTTTC. Full variable domain (missing parts from reference TRBV7-2 and TRBJ2-6): GAGVSQSPSNKVTEKGKDVELRCDPISGHTALYWYRQSLGQGLEFLIYFQGNSAPDKSGLPSDRFSAERTGGSVSTLTIQRTQQEDSAVYLCASSATGNSGANVLTFGAGSRLTVL.

This chain links TRBV5-1 with TRBJ1-4; D is perhaps TRBD1 (5 bases). This CDR3 has 13 amino acids. Germline values: CDR1 SGHRS, CDR2 YFSETQ. Trimming left V 1 base short and J 4 bases short, with 5 bases between. The CDR3 is CASSLQGNEKLFF. DNA of the CDR3: TGCGCCAGCAGCTTGCAGGGTAATGAAAAACTGTTTTTT.

This clone showed up just a few times. The J gene is TRBJ2-4, the V gene TRBV27; D possibly corresponds to TRBD1 (5 bases). This CDR3 contains 15 residues. V shed 6 bases and J shed 2 bases, with 14 bases lying between them. In germline, CDR1 is MNHEY, CDR2 SMNVEV (reference sequence). The DNA for the CDR3 is TGTGCCAGCAGCCAATTTCAGGGCACCAAAAACATTCAGTACTTC. It specifies CASSQFQGTKNIQYF.

The chain combines TRBV19 with TRBJ1-5, with no clear D. The CDR3 runs to 15 residues. The V end was cut by 3 bases, the J end by 5 bases, with 14 bases between. The germline gives CDR1 LNHDA, CDR2 SQIVND (reference sequence). CDR3 nucleotide sequence: TGTGCCAGTAGTATTACGGGCAGGATCGATCAGCCCCAGCATTTT. This encodes CASSITGRIDQPQHF.

This chain connects TRBV6-6 to TRBJ1-1; D ambiguous. The ends were cut back, 6 bases at V and 4 bases at J, with 15 bases in the middle. CDR3 length equals 14 residues. Germline assignment: CDR1 MNHNY and CDR2 SVGAGI (reference sequence). CDR3 loop: CASREQIKGTEAFF. In DNA form, the CDR3 reads TGTGCCAGCAGGGAACAGATAAAGGGCACTGAAGCTTTCTTT.

The chain has TRBV5-5 and TRBJ2-5, with a possible D match to TRBD1 (7 bases). The CDR3 contains 14 residues. Trimming took off 4 bases at V and 2 bases at J, with 12 bases between the two ends. The germline V gene encodes CDR1 SGHKS and CDR2 YYEKEE (reference sequence). This CDR3 is CASSGGTAQETQYF. The CDR3 DNA sequence: TGTGCCAGCAGCGGCGGGACAGCACAAGAGACCCAGTACTTC.

The chain links TRBV5-1 to TRBJ1-1; D uncertain. The CDR3 is made up of 14 amino acids. Germline values: CDR1 SGHRS, CDR2 YFSETQ. The V end was cut by 0 bases, the J end by 1 base, with 7 bases between. CDR3 in amino acids: CASSLGVANTEAFF. CDR3 bases: TGCGCCAGCAGCTTGGGCGTAGCGAACACTGAAGCTTTCTTT.

The table lists this clone with a few counts. The V and J genes are TRBV4-3 and TRBJ1-2; D ambiguous. Trimming took 2 bases from V and 4 from J, leaving 14 bases between them. The CDR3 has 15 residues. Germline assignment: CDR1 LGHNA and CDR2 YSLEER. CDR3 sequence: CASSQTHTPGYGYTF. CDR3 nucleotides: TGCGCCAGCAGCCAAACCCACACCCCGGGCTATGGCTACACCTTC.

The chain uses TRBV5-1 and TRBJ2-5; TRBD1 matches 10 bases. The end of the DNA aligns better with TRBJ2-7, so the J call may be wrong. The germline gives CDR1 SGHRS, CDR2 YFSETQ. This CDR3 spans 15 amino acids. CDR3 DNA sequence: TGCGCCAGCAGCTCACAGACAGGGGGCACCTACGAGCAGTACTTC. Protein sequence: CASSSQTGGTYEQYF.